Listed here is a single T cell receptor beta chain. What it recognizes is unknown. The germline V and J ends were trimmed by 0 bases and 6 bases, with 17 bases remaining between them. This CDR3 comprises 16 residues. Germline lookup yields CDR1 MNHEY and CDR2 SVGAGI. The sample comes from a study of cytomegalovirus exposure and HLA in healthy donors. Study-wide context: Inside one of the first data releases sat some 93 million unique TCRs taken from HLA-typed donors.

Amplification used 60 Vbeta primers and 13 Jbeta primers. Method: immunoSEQ multiplex PCR; TCRdb's copy keeps in-frame clones and lacks some. The data show about 180,000 clones, around four fifths seen once. Study-wide points: In a later analysis, several top co-occurrence clusters appeared linked to parvovirus B19, influenza, CMV and Epstein-Barr virus.

The sequenced sample was PBMCs. This chain joins TRBV6-5 and TRBJ1-2; tentative D call: TRBD1 (6 bases). The receptor's source is a woman between 50 and 59 years old in good health and CMV-seropositive. The CDR3 loop is CASSYSFRGQTDGYTF. DNA of the CDR3: TGTGCCAGCAGTTACTCGTTTAGAGGACAGACCGATGGCTACACCTTC.